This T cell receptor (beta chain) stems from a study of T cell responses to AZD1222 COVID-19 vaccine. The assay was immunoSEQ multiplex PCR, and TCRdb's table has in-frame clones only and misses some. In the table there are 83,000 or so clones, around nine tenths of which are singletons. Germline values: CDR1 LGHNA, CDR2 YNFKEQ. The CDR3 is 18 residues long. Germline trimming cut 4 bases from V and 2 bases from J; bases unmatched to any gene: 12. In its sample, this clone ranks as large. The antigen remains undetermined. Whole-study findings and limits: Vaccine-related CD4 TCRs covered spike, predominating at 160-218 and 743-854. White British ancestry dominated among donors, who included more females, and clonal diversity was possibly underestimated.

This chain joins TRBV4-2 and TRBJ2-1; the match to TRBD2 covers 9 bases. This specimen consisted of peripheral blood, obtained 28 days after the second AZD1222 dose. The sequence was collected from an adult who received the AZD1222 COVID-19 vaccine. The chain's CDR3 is CASSPTGFTSGPYNEQFF. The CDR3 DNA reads TGTGCCAGCAGCCCCACTGGGTTTACTAGCGGGCCCTACAATGAGCAGTTCTTC.